The 16 T cell receptor beta chains given below trace back to one sample, sequenced in a study of blood T cell repertoires in COVID-19. TCRdb's table, derived via immunoSEQ multiplex PCR, lists solely in-frame clones and lacks some. The sample consists of 140,000 to 150,000 clones, approximately 80% of them appearing once. The sequencing sample was made of peripheral blood. These receptors originate from a woman aged 60-75 years with acute or convalescent COVID-19.

This clone was detected once. The CDR3 DNA sequence: TGTGCCAGCAACCAGGGACAGTCCAGATTACAGCCCCAGCATTTT. Encoded protein: CASNQGQSRLQPQHF. This chain connects TRBV25-1 to TRBJ1-5; TRBD1 agrees at 7 bases. CDR1 and CDR2 from the germline V gene are MGHDK and SYGVNS. The trim removed 7 bases at V and 7 bases at J, leaving 13 bases unmatched. The CDR3 is 15 amino acids.

The chain employs TRBV2 and TRBJ1-2; 9 bases agree with TRBD1. The CDR3 is 15 residues long. Trimming took 4 bases from V and 4 from J; bases not matched to a gene: 7. CDR1 is SNHLY, CDR2 FYNNEI, per germline. The CDR3 DNA reads TGTGCCAGCAGTGGTCGACAGGGGGGTATCTATGGCTACACCTTC. The encoded protein is CASSGRQGGIYGYTF.

CDR3 bases: TGTGCCAGCATAGGTGGGACTAGCTGGCACGAGCAGTACTTC. This gives the protein CASIGGTSWHEQYF. The chain uses TRBV28 and TRBJ2-7; 9 bases are shared with TRBD2. Germline V gene sequence: CDR1 MDHEN, CDR2 SYDVKM. The trim removed 7 bases at V and 5 bases at J, leaving 9 bases unmatched. This CDR3 has 14 residues.

The chain has TRBV3-1 (or the pseudogene TRBV3-2) and TRBJ1-1; unclear D gene. Germline V gene lookup returns CDR1 LGHDT and CDR2 YNNKEL (reference sequence). This CDR3 region has 13 residues. V dropped 6 bases and J dropped 2 bases, with 10 bases sitting between them. The CDR3: CASSDTVNTEAFF. The CDR3 region has the DNA TGTGCCAGCAGTGATACAGTAAACACTGAAGCTTTCTTT.

In this sample, this clone turned up once. The rearrangement joins TRBV7-9 to TRBJ1-1; weak D call: TRBD1 (6 bases). This CDR3 has 14 amino acids. V was pared by 5 bases and J by 0 bases, with 10 bases between. Germline V lookup: CDR1 SEHNR, CDR2 FQNEAQ (reference sequence). The CDR3 DNA is TGTGCCAGCAGCCCTTGGACAGTGAACACTGAAGCTTTCTTT. Translation: CASSPWTVNTEAFF.

This clone was seen a handful of times. This chain links TRBV5-1 with TRBJ2-2; D gene ambiguous. Trimming removed 6 bases at V and 4 bases at J, with 13 bases between. The CDR3 runs to 14 residues. The germline gives CDR1 SGHRS, CDR2 YFSETQ. The CDR3 DNA reads as TGCGCCAGCACCCGGTTGATGCGCACCGGGGAGCTGTTTTTT. Amino acid sequence: CASTRLMRTGELFF.

The chain recombines TRBV6-1 with TRBJ1-2, with a possible D match to TRBD1 (5 bases). Trimming left V 3 bases short and J 5 bases short, with 25 bases between. CDR3 length equals 18 residues. Germline V gene data show CDR1 as MNHNS and CDR2 as SASEGT. The CDR3, as DNA: TGTGCCAGCAGTGATGTTCGGGGGTACGGACGAGAGGATTATGGCTACACCTTC. This translates into CASSDVRGYGREDYGYTF.

Only a few counts were recorded for this clone. V usage is TRBV30 and J usage is TRBJ1-6; 8 positions match TRBD1. Germline V gene data show CDR1 as GTSNPN and CDR2 as SVGIG (reference sequence). The CDR3 spans 13 residues. V shed 4 bases and J 7 bases; nucleotides not matched to a gene: 3. CDR3 amino acids: CAWNNRGNSPLHF. As DNA, the CDR3 is TGTGCCTGGAACAACAGGGGGAATTCACCCCTCCACTTT.

Concerning this clone itself: A much larger clone sits a single nucleotide away, making a read error possible. The sample holds other DNA sequences that translate to the same CDR3. The rearrangement joins TRBV27 to TRBJ1-1; no reliable D call. Between the trimmed V and J ends, which lost 0 bases and 4 bases, there was a span of 3 bases. The CDR3 covers 12 residues. In germline, CDR1 is MNHEY, CDR2 SMNVEV (reference sequence). CDR3 nucleotides: TGTGCCAGCAGTTTATCCGGCACTGAAGCTTTCTTT. It is translated as CASSLSGTEAFF.

The rearrangement joins TRBV7-9 to TRBJ2-5, with TRBD2 matching 10 bases. From germline, CDR1 is SEHNR and CDR2 FQNEAQ (reference sequence). This CDR3 region has 17 residues. Trimming at V came to 5 bases and at J to 1 base, leaving 10 bases not matched to a gene. This chain's CDR3 is CASSKWTSGEFQETQYF. The CDR3 coding sequence is TGTGCCAGCAGCAAGTGGACTAGCGGAGAATTCCAAGAGACCCAGTACTTC.

About this clone: Other DNA sequences in the sample encode the same CDR3. The rearrangement joins TRBV4-1 to TRBJ1-1; TRBD1 might be the D (5 bases). The CDR3 contains 15 residues. Between the trimmed V and J ends, which lost 4 bases and 1 base, there was a span of 13 bases. Germline V gene lookup returns CDR1 MGHRA and CDR2 YSYEKL. The CDR3 nucleotides read TGCGCCAGCAGCCTGTCCGGGGGGGGGAACACTGAAGCTTTCTTT. Translation gives CASSLSGGGNTEAFF.

V usage is TRBV10-2 and J usage is TRBJ2-7, with 10 positions matching TRBD2. Looked up from germline, CDR1 is WSHSY and CDR2 is SAAADI. There are 16 residues in the CDR3. V was clipped by 3 bases and J by 2 bases; unmatched bases: 7. CDR3 sequence: CASSDFIAGGPYEQYF. CDR3 DNA: TGCGCCAGCAGTGATTTCATAGCGGGAGGTCCCTACGAGCAGTACTTC.

V and J are TRBV7-8 and TRBJ2-1, with 7 bases fitting TRBD2. V shed 3 bases, J shed 8 bases, and the junction held 13 bases outside the gene matches. This CDR3 is 16 amino acids long. From germline, CDR1 is SGHVS and CDR2 FQNEAQ. The CDR3 protein is CASSFAGTINGDEQFF. DNA of the CDR3: TGTGCCAGCAGCTTCGCCGGGACTATCAACGGGGATGAGCAGTTCTTC.

The J gene is TRBJ2-1, the V gene TRBV5-1; 7 bases match TRBD1. Trimming took 10 bases from V and 5 from J; bases not matched to a gene: 12. Germline assignment: CDR1 SGHRS and CDR2 YFSETQ. The CDR3 spans 14 residues. Here the CDR3 reads CAPHRGQHDNEQFF. CDR3 in DNA: TGCGCCCCCCATCGGGGACAGCACGACAATGAGCAGTTCTTC.

The chain links TRBV9 to TRBJ2-1, with 8 positions matching TRBD2. This CDR3 contains 17 residues. Trimming removed 2 bases from V and 4 bases from J; junction bases left unmatched: 11. Germline V gene data show CDR1 as SGDLS and CDR2 as YYNGEE. For the CDR3, the DNA is TGTGCCAGCAGCGTTTTAGCGGGGACTAACCTTTACAATGAGCAGTTCTTC. Amino acid sequence: CASSVLAGTNLYNEQFF.

The chain links TRBV5-1 to TRBJ2-1; 9 bases match TRBD1. This CDR3 region has 14 residues. V lost 0 bases and J lost 5; bases outside the gene matches: 0. Germline V gene sequence: CDR1 SGHRS, CDR2 YFSETQ. Here the CDR3 reads CASSLGQGDNEQFF. Written as DNA, the CDR3 is TGCGCCAGCAGCTTGGGACAGGGGGACAATGAGCAGTTCTTC.